This T cell receptor beta chain was found in a study of cytomegalovirus exposure and HLA in healthy donors. Worth noting for this clone: What it binds is unknown.

V lost 2 bases and J lost 4, with 9 bases in between. CDR3 length: 13 residues. Germline V gene lookup returns CDR1 GTSNPN and CDR2 SVGIG (reference sequence). PCR was performed using 60 Vbeta and 13 Jbeta primers. Some clones are missing from TCRdb's copy, which holds only in-frame ones; the method was immunoSEQ multiplex PCR. Of some 200,000 clones listed, more than 65% are singletons. Study conclusions and caveats: Of the V segments, some could not be distinguished, including TRBV6-2 and TRBV6-3, and were excluded. Sequencing artifact likely explains a cluster of highly shared sequence variants.

The source material was PBMCs. The receptor's source is a man younger than 30 in good health and CMV-seronegative. This chain connects TRBV30 to TRBJ2-1, with D unresolved. The CDR3 is CAWSIGLYNEQFF. In nucleotides, the CDR3 is TGTGCCTGGAGTATCGGTCTTTACAATGAGCAGTTCTTC. Full variable domain (outside the CDR3, taken from reference TRBV30 and TRBJ2-1): SQTIHQWPATLVQPVGSPLSLECTVEGTSNPNLYWYRQAAGRGLQLLFYSVGIGQISSEVPQNLSASRPQDRQFILSSKKLLLSDSGFYLCAWSIGLYNEQFFGPGTRLTVL.